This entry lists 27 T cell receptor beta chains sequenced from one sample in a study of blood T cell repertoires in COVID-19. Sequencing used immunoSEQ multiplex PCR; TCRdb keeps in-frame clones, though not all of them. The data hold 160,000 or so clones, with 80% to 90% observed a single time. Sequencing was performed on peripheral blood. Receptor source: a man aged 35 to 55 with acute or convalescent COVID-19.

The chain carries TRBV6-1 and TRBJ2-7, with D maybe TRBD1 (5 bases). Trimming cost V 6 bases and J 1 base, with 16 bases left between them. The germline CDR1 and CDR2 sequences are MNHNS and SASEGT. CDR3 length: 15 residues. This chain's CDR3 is CASSRPQGSSYEQYF. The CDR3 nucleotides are TGTGCCAGCAGCCGCCCCCAGGGATCATCCTACGAGCAGTACTTC.

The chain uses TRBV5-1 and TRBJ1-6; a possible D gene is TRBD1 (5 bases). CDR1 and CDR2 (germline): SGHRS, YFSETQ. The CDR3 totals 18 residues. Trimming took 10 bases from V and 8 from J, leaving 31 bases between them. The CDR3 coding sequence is TGCGCCGGTAACCCCGGGACTGAGGAGACAAGGGTAGATTCACCCCTCCACTTT. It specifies CAGNPGTEETRVDSPLHF.

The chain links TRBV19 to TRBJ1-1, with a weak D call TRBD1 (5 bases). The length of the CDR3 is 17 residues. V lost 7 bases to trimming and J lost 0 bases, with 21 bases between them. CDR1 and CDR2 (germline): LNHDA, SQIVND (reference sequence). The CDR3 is CASNPSRGIGMNTEAFF. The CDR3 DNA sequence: TGTGCCAGTAACCCATCGCGGGGGATAGGTATGAACACTGAAGCTTTCTTT. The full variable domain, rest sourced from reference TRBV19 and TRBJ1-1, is DGGITQSPKYLFRKEGQNVTLSCEQNLNHDAMYWYRQDPGQGLRLIYYSQIVNDFQKGDIAEGYSVSREKKESFPLTVTSAQKNPTAFYLCASNPSRGIGMNTEAFFGQGTRLTVV.

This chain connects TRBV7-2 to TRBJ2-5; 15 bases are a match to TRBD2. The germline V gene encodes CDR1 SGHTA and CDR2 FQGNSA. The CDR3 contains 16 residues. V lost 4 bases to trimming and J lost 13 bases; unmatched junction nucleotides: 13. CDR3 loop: CASSSPGLAGGRDRYF. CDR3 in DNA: TGTGCCAGCAGCTCCCCGGGACTAGCGGGGGGAAGGGATCGGTACTTC. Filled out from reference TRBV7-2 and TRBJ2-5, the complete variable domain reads GAGVSQSPSNKVTEKGKDVELRCDPISGHTALYWYRQSLGQGLEFLIYFQGNSAPDKSGLPSDRFSAERTGGSVSTLTIQRTQQEDSAVYLCASSSPGLAGGRDRYFGPGTRLLVL.

CDR3 coding DNA: TGTGCCAGTAGTCTCGGGACTAGCACGGGGGAGACCCAGTACTTC. As protein: CASSLGTSTGETQYF. The chain has TRBV19 and TRBJ2-5; 9 positions match TRBD2. The CDR3 spans 15 residues. The V segment lost 5 bases and the J segment 5 bases; nucleotides outside the gene matches: 9. The germline gives CDR1 LNHDA, CDR2 SQIVND (reference sequence).

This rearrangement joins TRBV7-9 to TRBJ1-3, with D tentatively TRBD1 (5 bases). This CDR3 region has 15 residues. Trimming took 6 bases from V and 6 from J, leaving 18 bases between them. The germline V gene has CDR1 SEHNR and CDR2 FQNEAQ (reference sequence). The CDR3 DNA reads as TGTGCCAGCAGGCCAGCAGGGCCTGCGGTAAACACCATATATTTT. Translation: CASRPAGPAVNTIYF.

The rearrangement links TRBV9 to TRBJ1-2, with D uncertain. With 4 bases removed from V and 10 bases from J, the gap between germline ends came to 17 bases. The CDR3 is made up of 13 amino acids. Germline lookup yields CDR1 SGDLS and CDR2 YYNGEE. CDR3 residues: CASSPPGRGVYTF. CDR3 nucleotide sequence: TGTGCCAGCAGCCCCCCCGGTCGGGGTGTCTACACCTTC.

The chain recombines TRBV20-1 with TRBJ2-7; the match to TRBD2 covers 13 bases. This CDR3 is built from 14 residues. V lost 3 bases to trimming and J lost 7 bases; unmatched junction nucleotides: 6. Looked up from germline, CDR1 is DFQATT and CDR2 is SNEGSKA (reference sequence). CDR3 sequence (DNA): TGCAGTGCTAGTAGACTAGCGGGGGGTGGGGAGCAGTACTTC. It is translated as CSASRLAGGGEQYF.

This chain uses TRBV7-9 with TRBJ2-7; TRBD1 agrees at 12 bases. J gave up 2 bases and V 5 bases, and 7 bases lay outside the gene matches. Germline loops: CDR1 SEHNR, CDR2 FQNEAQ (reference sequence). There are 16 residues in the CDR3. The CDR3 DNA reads TGTGCCAGCAGCAACCGGGACAGGGGGCGGCCCTACGAGCAGTACTTC. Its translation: CASSNRDRGRPYEQYF.

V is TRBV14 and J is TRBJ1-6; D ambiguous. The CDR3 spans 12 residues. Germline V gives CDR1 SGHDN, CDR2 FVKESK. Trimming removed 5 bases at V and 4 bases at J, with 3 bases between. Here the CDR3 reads CASSLYNSPLHF. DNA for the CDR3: TGTGCCAGCAGCTTATATAATTCACCCCTCCACTTT.

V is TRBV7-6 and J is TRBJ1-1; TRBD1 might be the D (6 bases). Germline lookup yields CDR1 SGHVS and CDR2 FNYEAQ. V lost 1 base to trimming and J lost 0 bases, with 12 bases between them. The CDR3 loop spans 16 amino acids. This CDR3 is CASSLGQAALNTEAFF. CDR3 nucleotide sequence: TGTGCCAGCAGCTTAGGACAGGCGGCCTTGAACACTGAAGCTTTCTTT. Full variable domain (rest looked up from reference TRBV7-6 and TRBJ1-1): GAGVSQSPRYKVTKRGQDVALRCDPISGHVSLYWYRQALGQGPEFLTYFNYEAQQDKSGLPNDRFSAERPEGSISTLTIQRTEQRDSAMYRCASSLGQAALNTEAFFGQGTRLTVV.

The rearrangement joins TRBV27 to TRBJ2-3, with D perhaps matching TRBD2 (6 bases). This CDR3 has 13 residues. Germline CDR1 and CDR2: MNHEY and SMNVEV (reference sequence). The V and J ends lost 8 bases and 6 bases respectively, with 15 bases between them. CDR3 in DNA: TGTGCCAGCCGGGACTCTCATAAGGATACGCAGTATTTT. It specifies CASRDSHKDTQYF.

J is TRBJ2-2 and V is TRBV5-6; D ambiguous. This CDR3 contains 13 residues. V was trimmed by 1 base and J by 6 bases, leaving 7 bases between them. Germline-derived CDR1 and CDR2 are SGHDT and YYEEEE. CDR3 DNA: TGTGCCAGCAGCTTGCTTGGAGCCGGGGAGCTGTTTTTT. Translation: CASSLLGAGELFF.

CDR3 loop: CASEGVNYGYTF. CDR3 DNA sequence: TGTGCCAGCGAAGGGGTTAACTATGGCTACACCTTC. This rearrangement joins TRBV28 to TRBJ1-2; tentatively, D is TRBD1 (5 bases). The germline V gene encodes CDR1 MDHEN and CDR2 SYDVKM. V gave up 8 bases and J gave up 1 base, with 8 bases separating them. CDR3 length: 12 residues.

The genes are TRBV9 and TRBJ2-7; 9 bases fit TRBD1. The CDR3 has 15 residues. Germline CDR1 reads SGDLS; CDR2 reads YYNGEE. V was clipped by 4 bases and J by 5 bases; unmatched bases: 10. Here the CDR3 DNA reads TGTGCCAGCAGCACGGCCGGGACAGGGACCCACGAGCAGTACTTC. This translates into CASSTAGTGTHEQYF.

Here the CDR3 reads CASSQESNTEAFF. The CDR3 DNA sequence: TGTGCCAGCAGCCAAGAGAGCAACACTGAAGCTTTCTTT. V and J are TRBV4-2 and TRBJ1-1; D is unclear. Deletions cut 0 bases from V and 2 bases from J, with 4 bases between. Germline-derived CDR1 and CDR2 are LGHNA and YNFKEQ. This CDR3 is 13 amino acids long.

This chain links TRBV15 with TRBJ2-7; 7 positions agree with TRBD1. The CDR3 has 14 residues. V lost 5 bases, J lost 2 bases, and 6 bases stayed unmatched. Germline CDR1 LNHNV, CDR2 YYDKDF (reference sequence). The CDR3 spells CATSPRQGPYEQYF. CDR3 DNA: TGTGCCACCAGCCCCCGACAGGGACCCTACGAGCAGTACTTC.

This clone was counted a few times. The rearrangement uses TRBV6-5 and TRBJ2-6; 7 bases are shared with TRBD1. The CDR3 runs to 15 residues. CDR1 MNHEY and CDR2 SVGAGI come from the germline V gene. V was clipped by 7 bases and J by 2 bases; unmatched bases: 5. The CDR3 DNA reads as TGTGCCAGCACGCAGGGGGTTACTGGGGCCAACGTCCTGACTTTC. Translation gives CASTQGVTGANVLTF.

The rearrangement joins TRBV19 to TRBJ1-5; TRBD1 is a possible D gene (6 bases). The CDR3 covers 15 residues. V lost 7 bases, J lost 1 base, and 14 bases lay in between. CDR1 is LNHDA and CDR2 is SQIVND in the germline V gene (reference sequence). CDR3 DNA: TGTGCCAGTACCATTATACAGGGCAGCAATCAGCCCCAGCATTTT. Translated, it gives CASTIIQGSNQPQHF.

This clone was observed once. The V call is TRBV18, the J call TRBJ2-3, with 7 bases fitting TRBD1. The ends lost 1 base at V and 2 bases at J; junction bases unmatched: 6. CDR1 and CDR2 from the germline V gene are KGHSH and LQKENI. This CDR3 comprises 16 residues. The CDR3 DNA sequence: TGTGCCAGCTCACCACTTGACAGGGCAGCCACAGATACGCAGTATTTT. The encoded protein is CASSPLDRAATDTQYF. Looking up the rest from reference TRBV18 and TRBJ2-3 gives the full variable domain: NAGVMQNPRHLVRRRGQEARLRCSPMKGHSHVYWYRQLPEEGLKFMVYLQKENIIDESGMPKERFSAEFPKEGPSILRIQQVVRGDSAAYFCASSPLDRAATDTQYFGPGTRLTVL.

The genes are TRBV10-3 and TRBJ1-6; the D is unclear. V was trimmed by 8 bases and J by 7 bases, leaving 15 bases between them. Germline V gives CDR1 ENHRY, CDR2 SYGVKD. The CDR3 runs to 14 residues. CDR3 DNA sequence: TGTGCCATCTCCCCAGGAGGAATGAATTCACCCCTCCACTTT. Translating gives CAISPGGMNSPLHF.

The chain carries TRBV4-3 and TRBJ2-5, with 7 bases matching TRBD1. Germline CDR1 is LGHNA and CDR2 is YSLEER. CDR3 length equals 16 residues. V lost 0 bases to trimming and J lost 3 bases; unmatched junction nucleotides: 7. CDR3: CASSQDRGSWKETQYF. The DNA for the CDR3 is TGCGCCAGCAGCCAAGACAGGGGGTCCTGGAAAGAGACCCAGTACTTC.

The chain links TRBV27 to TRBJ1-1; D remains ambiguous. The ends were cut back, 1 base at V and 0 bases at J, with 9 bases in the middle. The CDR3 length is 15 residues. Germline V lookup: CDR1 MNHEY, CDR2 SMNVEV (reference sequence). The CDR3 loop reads CASSLYKTLNTEAFF. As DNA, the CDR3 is TGTGCCAGCAGTTTATATAAGACTTTGAACACTGAAGCTTTCTTT.

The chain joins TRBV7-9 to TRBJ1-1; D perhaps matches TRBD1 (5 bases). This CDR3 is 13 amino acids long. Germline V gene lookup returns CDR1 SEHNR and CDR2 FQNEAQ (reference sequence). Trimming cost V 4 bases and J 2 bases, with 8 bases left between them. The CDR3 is CASSWTTNTEAFF. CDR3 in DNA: TGTGCCAGCAGCTGGACAACTAACACTGAAGCTTTCTTT.

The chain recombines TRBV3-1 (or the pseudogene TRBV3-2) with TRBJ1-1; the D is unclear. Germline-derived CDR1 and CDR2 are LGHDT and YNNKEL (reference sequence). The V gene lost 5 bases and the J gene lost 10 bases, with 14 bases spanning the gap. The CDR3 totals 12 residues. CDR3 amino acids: CASSLRESGAFF. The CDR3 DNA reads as TGTGCCAGCAGCTTACGCGAGAGCGGAGCTTTCTTT.

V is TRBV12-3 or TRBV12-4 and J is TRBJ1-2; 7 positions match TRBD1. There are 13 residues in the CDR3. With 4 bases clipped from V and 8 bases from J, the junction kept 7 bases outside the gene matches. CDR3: CASSYGQEAGYTF. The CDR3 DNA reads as TGTGCCAGCAGTTATGGACAGGAGGCGGGCTACACCTTC.

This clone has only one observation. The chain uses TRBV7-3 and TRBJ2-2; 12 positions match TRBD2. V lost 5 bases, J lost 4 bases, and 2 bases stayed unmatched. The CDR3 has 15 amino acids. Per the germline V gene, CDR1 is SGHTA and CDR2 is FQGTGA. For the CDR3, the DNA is TGTGCCAGCAGCCTGGGACTAGCGGGCACCGGGGAGCTGTTTTTT. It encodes CASSLGLAGTGELFF.